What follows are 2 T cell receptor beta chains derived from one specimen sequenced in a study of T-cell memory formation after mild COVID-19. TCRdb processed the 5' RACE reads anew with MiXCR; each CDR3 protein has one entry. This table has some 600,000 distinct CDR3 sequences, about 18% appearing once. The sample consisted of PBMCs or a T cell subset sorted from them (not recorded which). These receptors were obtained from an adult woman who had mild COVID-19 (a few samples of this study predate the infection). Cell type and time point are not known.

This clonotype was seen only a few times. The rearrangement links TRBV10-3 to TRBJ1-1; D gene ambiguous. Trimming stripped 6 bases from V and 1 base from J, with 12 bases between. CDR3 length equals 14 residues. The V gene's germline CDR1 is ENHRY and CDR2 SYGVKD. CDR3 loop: CAISDDTTNTEAFF. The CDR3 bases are TGTGCCATCAGCGACGACACCACGAACACTGAAGCTTTCTTT.

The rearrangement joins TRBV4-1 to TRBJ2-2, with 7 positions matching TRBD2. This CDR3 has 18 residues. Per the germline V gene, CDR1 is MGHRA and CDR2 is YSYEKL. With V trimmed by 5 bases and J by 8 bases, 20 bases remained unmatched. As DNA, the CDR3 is TGCGCCAGCAGCTTCTCCCTCCAGGGAGCGGGGCGTAATGGGGAGCTGTTTTTT. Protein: CASSFSLQGAGRNGELFF.